This passage covers 28 T cell receptor beta chains from one sample sequenced in a study of response to subunit inactivated influenza vaccine. TCRdb passed the RT-PCR reads through MiXCR, listing each CDR3 protein once. The sample includes around 580,000 distinct CDR3 sequences, 13% to 15% of them seen just once. Sample: PBMCs from blood, taken less than 13 days after vaccination. Receptor source: a man aged 45-60 years who received an inactivated influenza vaccine.

In its sample, this clonotype was seen many times. The V and J genes are TRBV7-2 and TRBJ2-3, with 9 bases aligning to TRBD2. CDR1 SGHTA and CDR2 FQGNSA come from the germline V gene. The CDR3 contains 16 residues. Unmatched junction bases numbered 7, after V lost 2 bases and J lost 4 bases. DNA of the CDR3: TGTGCCAGCAGCTTATTTAGCGGGAGTCTGGCAGATACGCAGTATTTT. Protein: CASSLFSGSLADTQYF.

This chain joins TRBV21-1 and TRBJ1-5; the table's D call, TRBD1, was not checked against the DNA. TRBV21-1 corresponds to a pseudogene. The CDR3 length is 16 residues. The CDR3 coding sequence is TGTGCCAGCAGCAAAGATCGGGCAGGGGTTGCTCAGCCCCAGCATTTT. Its protein is CASSKDRAGVAQPQHF.

A few counts support this clonotype. The V call is TRBV14, the J call TRBJ2-3; 10 nucleotides agree with TRBD2. The V segment lost 5 bases and the J segment 5 bases; nucleotides outside the gene matches: 4. Germline CDR1 and CDR2: SGHDN and FVKESK. This CDR3 has 14 amino acids. The chain's CDR3 is CASSFRTSGDTQYF. The CDR3 region has the DNA TGTGCCAGCAGCTTCCGGACTAGCGGAGATACGCAGTATTTT.

The V gene is TRBV7-8, the J gene TRBJ2-1; 8 nucleotides line up with TRBD1. The CDR3 length is 17 residues. Unmatched junction bases numbered 8, after V lost 4 bases and J lost 0 bases. Germline V gives CDR1 SGHVS, CDR2 FQNEAQ. CDR3 sequence reads: CASSSPRGQGSYNEQFF. The CDR3 DNA reads TGTGCCAGCAGCTCCCCCAGAGGACAGGGCTCCTACAATGAGCAGTTCTTC.

V usage is TRBV28 and J usage is TRBJ2-5; the D gene is possibly TRBD1 (6 bases). The CDR3 loop spans 14 amino acids. Trimming removed 3 bases from V and 4 bases from J, with 12 bases in between. The germline V gene has CDR1 MDHEN and CDR2 SYDVKM. In DNA, the CDR3 is TGTGCCAGCAGTTTCCAGGGGACAAGAGAGACCCAGTACTTC. This gives the protein CASSFQGTRETQYF.

This clonotype was seen a few times. The J gene is TRBJ1-4, the V gene TRBV28; D may be TRBD1 (5 bases). There are 14 residues in the CDR3. With 4 bases removed from V and 5 bases from J, the gap between germline ends came to 11 bases. CDR1 is MDHEN, CDR2 SYDVKM, per germline. CDR3 nucleotide sequence: TGTGCCAGCAGTTATCCAAGGGGCAATGAAAAACTGTTTTTT. Translating gives CASSYPRGNEKLFF.

The CDR3 protein is CASSPRSATEAFF. In DNA, the CDR3 is TGTGCCAGCTCACCTAGGTCGGCCACTGAAGCTTTCTTT. This chain connects TRBV18 to TRBJ1-1, with no clear D. Germline V gene data show CDR1 as KGHSH and CDR2 as LQKENI. The germline V and J ends were trimmed by 3 bases and 4 bases, with 9 bases remaining between them. The CDR3 has 13 residues. The complete variable domain, with remaining parts taken from reference TRBV18 and TRBJ1-1, reads NAGVMQNPRHLVRRRGQEARLRCSPMKGHSHVYWYRQLPEEGLKFMVYLQKENIIDESGMPKERFSAEFPKEGPSILRIQQVVRGDSAAYFCASSPRSATEAFFGQGTRLTVV.

The table lists this clonotype with many counts. V gene TRBV5-4 combines with J gene TRBJ2-7; possible D gene TRBD1, 6 bases. V was pared by 2 bases and J by 2 bases, with 11 bases between. The CDR3 loop spans 14 amino acids. From germline, CDR1 is SGHNT and CDR2 YYREEE (reference sequence). The CDR3 reads CASSFQGPPYEQYF. In nucleotides, the CDR3 is TGTGCCAGCAGCTTCCAGGGGCCACCCTACGAGCAGTACTTC.

CDR3 sequence: CASSIGNSHQNIQYF. The CDR3 DNA sequence: TGTGCCAGTAGTATAGGAAACAGCCATCAAAACATTCAGTACTTC. The V gene is TRBV19, the J gene TRBJ2-4; D gene ambiguous. Between the trimmed V and J ends, which lost 1 base and 5 bases, there was a span of 12 bases. The CDR3 is made up of 15 amino acids. The germline V gene encodes CDR1 LNHDA and CDR2 SQIVND (reference sequence).

This rearrangement joins TRBV12-2 to TRBJ2-3; the table's TRBD1 call for D was not verified on the DNA. TRBV12-2 is described as a pseudogene. The CDR3 runs to 17 residues. CDR3 sequence (DNA): TGTGCAAGTCGCTTAGCGCAGGACAAACACAGTCCAGATACGCAGTATTTT. Translating gives CASRLAQDKHSPDTQYF.

This clonotype was counted a few times. J is TRBJ2-7 and V is TRBV6-1, with 10 nucleotides matching TRBD2. Looked up from germline, CDR1 is MNHNS and CDR2 is SASEGT. CDR3 length: 15 residues. With V trimmed by 7 bases and J by 3 bases, 9 bases remained unmatched. CDR3 sequence reads: CASTKDLAGVYEQYF. The CDR3 coding sequence is TGTGCCAGCACCAAGGACCTAGCGGGGGTCTACGAGCAGTACTTC.

This clonotype was seen only a few times. The CDR3 protein is CASSQTTTAANTEAFF. The CDR3 coding sequence is TGTGCCAGCAGTCAAACTACTACAGCAGCGAACACTGAAGCTTTCTTT. The V call is TRBV25-1, the J call TRBJ1-1, with D unclear. Trimming removed 5 bases at V and 1 base at J, with 17 bases between. Germline V gene lookup returns CDR1 MGHDK and CDR2 SYGVNS. This CDR3 spans 16 amino acids.

The chain is built from TRBV25-1 and TRBJ2-1, with 7 bases lining up with TRBD2. CDR1 and CDR2 from the germline V gene are MGHDK and SYGVNS. The CDR3 has 15 amino acids. Germline trimming cut 1 base from V and 10 bases from J; bases unmatched to any gene: 10. The chain's CDR3 is CASSEFGGGRGEQFF. CDR3 DNA sequence: TGTGCCAGCAGTGAATTTGGCGGGGGTCGCGGGGAGCAGTTCTTC.

This clonotype came up a few times. The chain is built from TRBV2 and TRBJ2-1; a weak D match, TRBD2 (5 bases). The germline V gene encodes CDR1 SNHLY and CDR2 FYNNEI. CDR3 length equals 13 residues. Trimming pared 7 bases from V and 3 bases from J, leaving 10 bases between. CDR3 DNA sequence: TGTGCCAGCATGGCGGGCGACTACAATGAGCAGTTCTTC. Translating gives CASMAGDYNEQFF. Full variable domain (missing parts from reference TRBV2 and TRBJ2-1): EPEVTQTPSHQVTQMGQEVILRCVPISNHLYFYWYRQILGQKVEFLVSFYNNEISEKSEIFDDQFSVERPDGSNFTLKIRSTKLEDSAMYFCASMAGDYNEQFFGPGTRLTVL.

In its sample, this clonotype was seen a few times. The J gene is TRBJ2-2, the V gene TRBV28; perhaps TRBD1 as D (5 bases). The CDR3 has 13 amino acids. V was clipped by 7 bases and J by 3 bases, with 9 bases between them. Germline V gene sequence: CDR1 MDHEN, CDR2 SYDVKM. In nucleotides, the CDR3 is TGTGCCAGCAAAACAGGAGACACCGGGGAGCTGTTTTTT. As protein: CASKTGDTGELFF. The variable domain in full, completed from reference TRBV28 and TRBJ2-2, reads DVKVTQSSRYLVKRTGEKVFLECVQDMDHENMFWYRQDPGLGLRLIYFSYDVKMKEKGDIPEGYSVSREKKERFSLILESASTNQTSMYLCASKTGDTGELFFGEGSRLTVL.

This clonotype was detected a few times. The chain combines TRBV6-2 or TRBV6-3 with TRBJ2-1; tentatively, D is TRBD1 or TRBD2 (5 bases each). The V gene lost 7 bases and the J gene lost 7 bases, with 20 bases spanning the gap. This CDR3 comprises 15 residues. The germline V gene has CDR1 MNHEY and CDR2 SVGEGT. CDR3 nucleotide sequence: TGTGCCAGCAAACCCCCGTTCCGGGACCCAAATGAGCAGTTCTTC. Translation: CASKPPFRDPNEQFF.

This clonotype was seen more than once but under ten times. J is TRBJ2-1 and V is TRBV4-1, with 8 bases lining up with TRBD2. V gave up 2 bases and J gave up 8 bases; unmatched junction bases: 11. CDR1 and CDR2 (germline): MGHRA, YSYEKL. This CDR3 comprises 16 residues. As DNA, the CDR3 is TGCGCCAGCAGCCAAAGCGGTTTAGCGGGGTTCTATGAGCAGTTCTTC. Translating gives CASSQSGLAGFYEQFF.

This clonotype has just a few counts. The chain carries TRBV7-2 and TRBJ2-5; D perhaps matches TRBD2 (5 bases). CDR3 length equals 13 residues. Looked up from germline, CDR1 is SGHTA and CDR2 is FQGNSA. V shed 3 bases and J shed 5 bases, with 10 bases lying between them. The CDR3 bases are TGTGCCAGCAGCTTTGGAGCGGTTGAGACCCAGTACTTC. Translated: CASSFGAVETQYF. The full variable domain, its missing parts supplied by reference TRBV7-2 and TRBJ2-5, is GAGVSQSPSNKVTEKGKDVELRCDPISGHTALYWYRQSLGQGLEFLIYFQGNSAPDKSGLPSDRFSAERTGGSVSTLTIQRTQQEDSAVYLCASSFGAVETQYFGPGTRLLVL.

This clonotype was seen only a few times. The chain uses TRBV15 and TRBJ2-3; TRBD1 might be the D (6 bases). Trimming took off 8 bases at V and 1 base at J, with 13 bases between the two ends. The CDR3 totals 14 residues. Germline CDR1 reads LNHNV; CDR2 reads YYDKDF (reference sequence). The CDR3 sequence is CATSRGPGTDTQYF. In nucleotides, the CDR3 is TGTGCCACCTCCAGGGGACCCGGCACAGATACGCAGTATTTT.

The CDR3 DNA reads as TGCGCCAGCAGCCAAGATCAGTGGGGGAGCGAGCAGTACTTC. Its translation is CASSQDQWGSEQYF. This sequence joins TRBV4-1 and TRBJ2-7; D assignment may be TRBD1 or TRBD2 (5 bases each). The CDR3 consists of 14 residues. Trimming took 0 bases from V and 6 from J, leaving 12 bases between them. Germline V gene lookup returns CDR1 MGHRA and CDR2 YSYEKL.

This clonotype was seen a few times. The chain links TRBV12-3 or TRBV12-4 to TRBJ1-6, with D possibly matching TRBD1 (6 bases). The CDR3 is 15 amino acids. The V gene lost 0 bases and the J gene lost 7 bases, with 10 bases spanning the gap. The CDR3 nucleotides are TGTGCCAGCAGTTTAGCAGGGGGGGGAAATTCACCCCTCCACTTT. Encoded protein: CASSLAGGGNSPLHF.

The V call is TRBV6-5, the J call TRBJ2-3, with D tentatively TRBD1 (5 bases). The CDR3 has 11 residues. Deletions cut 7 bases from V and 7 bases from J, with 9 bases between. Germline V CDR1 and CDR2: MNHEY, SVGAGI. The CDR3 region is CASTQGYTQYF. The CDR3 DNA reads as TGTGCCAGCACCCAGGGTTATACGCAGTATTTT.

The chain carries TRBV3-1 and TRBJ2-1; weak D call: TRBD1 (5 bases). The V gene lost 0 bases and the J gene lost 3 bases, with 9 bases spanning the gap. Germline loops: CDR1 LGHDT, CDR2 YNNKEL (reference sequence). This CDR3 is built from 15 residues. CDR3 protein: CASSQDITGYNEQFF. The CDR3 bases are TGTGCCAGCAGCCAAGATATTACAGGCTACAATGAGCAGTTCTTC.

The CDR3, as DNA: TGCAGCCCGACGGACTCTCATATGAACACTGAAGCTTTCTTT. Protein sequence: CSPTDSHMNTEAFF. The V gene is TRBV20-1, the J gene TRBJ1-1; D is ambiguous. CDR1 and CDR2 (germline): DFQATT, SNEGSKA (reference sequence). This CDR3 is built from 14 residues.

This clonotype has at least ten counts. CDR3 protein: CASSLPGRIAKNIQYF. CDR3 in DNA: TGTGCCAGCAGCTTACCGGGACGGATAGCCAAAAACATTCAGTACTTC. The chain links TRBV11-2 to TRBJ2-4; D may be TRBD1 or TRBD2 (5 bases each). Per the germline V gene, CDR1 is SGHAT and CDR2 is FQNNGV. This CDR3 spans 16 amino acids. The V gene lost 2 bases and the J gene lost 0 bases, with 11 bases spanning the gap.

V is TRBV28 and J is TRBJ2-7; TRBD2 aligns across 10 bases. The germline CDR1 and CDR2 sequences are MDHEN and SYDVKM. With V trimmed by 6 bases and J by 0 bases, 23 bases remained unmatched. The CDR3 has 21 residues. The CDR3 loop reads CASRGVASGSNPYLSSYEQYF. DNA for the CDR3: TGTGCCAGCAGAGGGGTGGCTAGCGGGAGCAATCCCTACCTGAGCTCCTACGAGCAGTACTTC.

The chain employs TRBV5-1 and TRBJ2-5; the match to TRBD2 covers 7 bases. The CDR3 is 14 amino acids. Germline CDR1 and CDR2: SGHRS and YFSETQ. V lost 4 bases to trimming and J lost 5 bases; unmatched junction nucleotides: 8. In nucleotides, the CDR3 is TGCGCCAGCAGCATTCTGACTAGCCAGGAGACCCAGTACTTC. Translated, it gives CASSILTSQETQYF.

This chain links TRBV5-1 with TRBJ2-2; 8 bases agree with TRBD2. Losses at the gene ends were 4 bases for V and 4 bases for J; bases not matched to a gene: 9. The CDR3 is 16 residues long. The germline V gene encodes CDR1 SGHRS and CDR2 YFSETQ. As DNA, the CDR3 is TGCGCCAGCAGCCCCTTAGTAGCGGGAAGCACCGGGGAGCTGTTTTTT. Translated, it gives CASSPLVAGSTGELFF.